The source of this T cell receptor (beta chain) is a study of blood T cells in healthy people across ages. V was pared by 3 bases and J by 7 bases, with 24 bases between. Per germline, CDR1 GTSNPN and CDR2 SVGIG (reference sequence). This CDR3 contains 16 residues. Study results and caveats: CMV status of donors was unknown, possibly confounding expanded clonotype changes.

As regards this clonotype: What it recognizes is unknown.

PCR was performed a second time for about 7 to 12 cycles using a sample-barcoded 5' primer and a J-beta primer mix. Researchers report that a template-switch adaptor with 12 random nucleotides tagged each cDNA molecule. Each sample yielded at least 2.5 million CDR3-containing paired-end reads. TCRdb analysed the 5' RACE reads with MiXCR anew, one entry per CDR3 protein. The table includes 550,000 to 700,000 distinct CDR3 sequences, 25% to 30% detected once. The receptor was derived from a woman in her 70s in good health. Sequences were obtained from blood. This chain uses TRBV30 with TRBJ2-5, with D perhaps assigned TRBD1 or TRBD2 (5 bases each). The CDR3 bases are TGTGCCTGGAGCGAGGAGGCGGACATAGGGTTGGCGACCCAGTACTTC. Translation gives CAWSEEADIGLATQYF.